The 14 T cell receptor beta chains in this list originate from one sample, sequenced in a study of shared clonotypes between healthy human individuals. The repertoire was sequenced with immunoSEQ multiplex PCR; TCRdb's copy has only in-frame clones and lacks some. This table holds fewer than 1.6 million clones, about 98.5% found once. Sequencing was performed on naive CD4+ T cells sorted from blood. This sample's subset: CD45RA+ positively selected. All receptors derive from a man aged 25 to 40 in good health.

The V call is TRBV5-1, the J call TRBJ2-7; D uncertain. The germline V gene encodes CDR1 SGHRS and CDR2 YFSETQ. This CDR3 has 16 residues. V was cut by 1 base and J by 3 bases, with 17 bases left in between. The CDR3: CASSLTGPPSYYEQYF. DNA for the CDR3: TGCGCCAGCAGCTTGACCGGTCCCCCAAGCTACTACGAGCAGTACTTC.

This sequence joins TRBV6-1 and TRBJ1-5, with D unclear. The ends were cut back, 1 base at V and 5 bases at J, with 9 bases in the middle. Germline CDR1 is MNHNS and CDR2 is SASEGT. The CDR3 runs 14 residues. CDR3 region: CASSEVLRDQPQHF. In DNA form, the CDR3 reads TGTGCCAGCAGTGAAGTTTTACGCGATCAGCCCCAGCATTTT.

J is TRBJ2-1 and V is TRBV7-7; 10 bases map to TRBD2. This CDR3 has 17 residues. The trim removed 6 bases at V and 5 bases at J, leaving 13 bases unmatched. Germline V CDR1 and CDR2: SSHAT, FNYEAQ (reference sequence). The CDR3 DNA sequence: TGTGCCAGCAGTCATCCTCCCCTAGCGGGAGAAAACAATGAGCAGTTCTTC. This gives the protein CASSHPPLAGENNEQFF.

The chain recombines TRBV9 with TRBJ2-3; TRBD2 is a possible D gene (6 bases). The V gene lost 0 bases and the J gene lost 4 bases, with 18 bases spanning the gap. CDR1 and CDR2 from the germline V gene are SGDLS and YYNGEE. The CDR3 length is 17 residues. In nucleotides, the CDR3 is TGTGCCAGCAGCGTAGCCCGCGGGACTGAAATTGCAGATACGCAGTATTTT. Translating gives CASSVARGTEIADTQYF. The full variable domain, completed using reference TRBV9 and TRBJ2-3, is DSGVTQTPKHLITATGQRVTLRCSPRSGDLSVYWYQQSLDQGLQFLIQYYNGEERAKGNILERFSAQQFPDLHSELNLSSLELGDSALYFCASSVARGTEIADTQYFGPGTRLTVL.

The genes are TRBV5-1 and TRBJ2-7; tentative D call: TRBD2 (5 bases). The germline V gene has CDR1 SGHRS and CDR2 YFSETQ. CDR3 length: 15 residues. V was pared by 3 bases and J by 7 bases, with 20 bases between. CDR3 residues: CASSSSGGWTGEQYF. The CDR3 coding sequence is TGCGCCAGCAGCTCGTCGGGCGGTTGGACGGGGGAGCAGTACTTC.

The CDR3 DNA reads as TGTGCCAGCAGCTCGGACGGTATCTATGGCTACACCTTC. Its translation is CASSSDGIYGYTF. The V call is TRBV7-6, the J call TRBJ1-2, with D hard to call. V dropped 4 bases and J dropped 4 bases, with 10 bases sitting between them. The germline gives CDR1 SGHVS, CDR2 FNYEAQ. There are 13 residues in the CDR3.

V gene TRBV2 combines with J gene TRBJ1-1; 8 bases line up with TRBD1. Germline CDR1 and CDR2: SNHLY and FYNNEI. The junction had 1 base not matched to a gene; V was cut back by 4 bases and J by 3 bases. The CDR3 covers 13 residues. Written as DNA, the CDR3 is TGTGCCAGCAGTGGGACAGGGCACACTGAAGCTTTCTTT. Translated, it gives CASSGTGHTEAFF.

In its sample, this clone was seen a few times. The rearrangement links TRBV7-2 to TRBJ1-2; 10 bases fit TRBD1. The CDR3 has 13 amino acids. V was pared by 4 bases and J by 8 bases, with 4 bases of the junction left unmatched. CDR1 and CDR2 (germline): SGHTA, FQGNSA. CDR3 loop: CASSWDRGPGYTF. CDR3 DNA sequence: TGTGCCAGCAGCTGGGACAGGGGACCCGGCTACACCTTC.

The chain's CDR3 is CASSHRAVSGELFF. The CDR3, as DNA: TGTGCCAGCAGTCACCGAGCGGTATCCGGGGAGCTGTTTTTT. The rearrangement uses TRBV6-5 and TRBJ2-2; D is perhaps TRBD2 (5 bases). CDR1 and CDR2 (germline): MNHEY, SVGAGI. Between the trimmed V and J ends, which lost 5 bases and 6 bases, there was a span of 13 bases. CDR3 length: 14 residues.

The chain recombines TRBV9 with TRBJ2-6; tentative D call: TRBD2 (6 bases). Germline-derived CDR1 and CDR2 are SGDLS and YYNGEE. V was pared by 4 bases and J by 2 bases, with 22 bases between. This CDR3 is built from 19 residues. CDR3 bases: TGTGCCAGCAGCTCCCGCGCGGGACGGGGAATCGCTGGGGCCAACGTCCTGACTTTC. This gives the protein CASSSRAGRGIAGANVLTF.

The chain combines TRBV7-8 with TRBJ2-4, with TRBD1 identical over 10 bases. The V gene's germline CDR1 is SGHVS and CDR2 FQNEAQ. Trimming cost V 8 bases and J 8 bases; bases outside gene matches: 12. There are 15 residues in the CDR3. The CDR3 reads CASGVGTGVIDIQYF. DNA of the CDR3: TGTGCCAGCGGGGTTGGGACAGGGGTAATAGACATTCAGTACTTC.

Worth noting for this clone: Additional DNA sequences in this sample encode the identical CDR3. The chain joins TRBV11-2 to TRBJ2-7; 13 nucleotides agree with TRBD2. This CDR3 has 15 amino acids. CDR1 is SGHAT, CDR2 FQNNGV, per germline. Unmatched junction bases numbered 4, after V lost 5 bases and J lost 3 bases. The CDR3 loop is CASSRRTSGSYEQYF. The DNA of the CDR3 is TGTGCCAGCAGCCGCCGGACTAGCGGGAGCTACGAGCAGTACTTC.

The chain combines TRBV7-2 with TRBJ2-4; D might be TRBD1 (5 bases). Per germline, CDR1 SGHTA and CDR2 FQGNSA. Trimming stripped 4 bases from V and 2 bases from J, with 9 bases between. The CDR3 contains 14 residues. CDR3 region: CASSSGHSKNIQYF. CDR3 coding DNA: TGTGCCAGCAGCTCAGGACACTCCAAAAACATTCAGTACTTC.

The chain couples TRBV10-2 to TRBJ1-2; weak D call: TRBD1 (6 bases). The CDR3 length is 12 residues. V was trimmed by 6 bases and J by 4 bases, leaving 9 bases between them. CDR1 and CDR2 (germline): WSHSY, SAAADI. CDR3 region: CASSSGVYGYTF. DNA for the CDR3: TGCGCCAGCAGCTCAGGGGTCTATGGCTACACCTTC.